What follows are 21 T cell receptor beta chains derived from one specimen sequenced in a study of T cell changes during pregnancy in multiple sclerosis. TCRdb's table, derived via immunoSEQ multiplex PCR, lists solely in-frame clones and lacks some. The sample contains roughly 49,000 clones, 92% of which appear only once. This material consisted of CD4+ T cells from peripheral blood mononuclear cells, taken in the second trimester of pregnancy. Source of these receptors: a female donor with multiple sclerosis, enrolled in a pregnancy study.

This chain links TRBV5-6 with TRBJ1-1; 9 bases fit TRBD1. V lost 3 bases to trimming and J lost 3 bases; unmatched junction nucleotides: 6. Germline V gene sequence: CDR1 SGHDT, CDR2 YYEEEE. The CDR3 sequence is 15 residues long. The DNA of the CDR3 is TGTGCCAGCAGCTCCCCCGGGACAGGGCACACTGAAGCTTTCTTT. This codes for CASSSPGTGHTEAFF.

The rearrangement uses TRBV21-1 and TRBJ2-7; the table's D call, TRBD1, has no DNA check behind it. TRBV21-1 constitutes a pseudogene. This CDR3 has 16 residues. CDR3 protein: CASSPQGQGPPYEQYF. In DNA form, the CDR3 reads TGTGCCAGCAGCCCTCAGGGACAGGGGCCCCCCTACGAGCAGTACTTC.

The J gene is TRBJ2-3, the V gene TRBV30, with D maybe TRBD2 (5 bases). This CDR3 has 14 amino acids. Trimming removed 1 base from V and 4 bases from J, with 12 bases in between. Germline values: CDR1 GTSNPN, CDR2 SVGIG (reference sequence). CDR3 loop: CAWSDSSPADTQYF. The CDR3 nucleotides read TGTGCCTGGAGTGATTCTAGCCCGGCAGATACGCAGTATTTT.

The genes are TRBV19 and TRBJ2-7; 15 nucleotides match TRBD2. After removal of 6 bases from V and 3 bases from J, the junction contained 3 bases not matched to a gene. The CDR3 length is 15 residues. Germline CDR1 reads LNHDA; CDR2 reads SQIVND (reference sequence). The CDR3 DNA is TGTGCCAGTAGGAAGGGACTAGCGGGAGGCTACGAGCAGTACTTC. This encodes CASRKGLAGGYEQYF.

This chain uses TRBV5-8 with TRBJ1-5, with a possible D match to TRBD1 (5 bases). Germline V CDR1 and CDR2: SGHTS, YDEGEE. CDR3 length equals 13 residues. Deletions cut 10 bases from V and 4 bases from J, with 15 bases between. CDR3 bases: TGTGCCGGATCTCCCCGGGGGAATCAGCCCCAGCATTTT. Residues: CAGSPRGNQPQHF.

The chain carries TRBV18 and TRBJ1-1; D is unresolved. V lost 4 bases to trimming and J lost 2 bases, with 17 bases between them. CDR1 is KGHSH and CDR2 is LQKENI in the germline V gene. The CDR3 is made up of 16 amino acids. The CDR3, as DNA: TGTGCCAGCTCACGGTTAGCTAAGGCGGTAAACACTGAAGCTTTCTTT. This encodes CASSRLAKAVNTEAFF.

The chain uses TRBV9 and TRBJ2-2; perhaps TRBD2 as D (7 bases). This CDR3 is built from 17 residues. CDR1 and CDR2 from the germline V gene are SGDLS and YYNGEE. The V end was cut by 1 base, the J end by 1 base, with 14 bases between. The CDR3 is CASSVQSGGRNTGELFF. DNA for the CDR3: TGTGCCAGCAGCGTACAATCGGGGGGCCGGAACACCGGGGAGCTGTTTTTT. Using reference TRBV9 and TRBJ2-2 for the parts outside the CDR3, the full variable domain is DSGVTQTPKHLITATGQRVTLRCSPRSGDLSVYWYQQSLDQGLQFLIQYYNGEERAKGNILERFSAQQFPDLHSELNLSSLELGDSALYFCASSVQSGGRNTGELFFGEGSRLTVL.

This clone was observed a single time. The genes are TRBV5-4 and TRBJ2-7, with no clear D. V lost 1 base and J 0 bases, leaving 14 bases between the germline ends. The CDR3 runs to 16 residues. In germline, CDR1 is SGHNT, CDR2 YYREEE (reference sequence). This CDR3 reads CASSLMFRLSSYEQYF. Written as DNA, the CDR3 is TGTGCCAGCAGCTTGATGTTCAGGCTCAGCTCCTACGAGCAGTACTTC.

The chain links TRBV7-6 to TRBJ2-1; 8 bases fit TRBD1. Germline lookup yields CDR1 SGHVS and CDR2 FNYEAQ. V shed 0 bases and J 1 base; nucleotides not matched to a gene: 5. The CDR3 is 17 residues long. This CDR3 reads CASSLAGRGQSYNEQFF. CDR3 nucleotide sequence: TGTGCCAGCAGCTTAGCGGGCAGGGGGCAGTCCTACAATGAGCAGTTCTTC. The complete variable domain, with remaining parts taken from reference TRBV7-6 and TRBJ2-1, reads GAGVSQSPRYKVTKRGQDVALRCDPISGHVSLYWYRQALGQGPEFLTYFNYEAQQDKSGLPNDRFSAERPEGSISTLTIQRTEQRDSAMYRCASSLAGRGQSYNEQFFGPGTRLTVL.

This rearrangement joins TRBV9 to TRBJ2-1; 12 bases match TRBD2. Per germline, CDR1 SGDLS and CDR2 YYNGEE. Trimming at V came to 3 bases and at J to 3 bases, leaving 4 bases not matched to a gene. The CDR3 is 16 residues long. The CDR3 loop is CASSAKLAGGYNEQFF. The CDR3 DNA reads TGTGCCAGCAGCGCCAAACTAGCGGGGGGCTACAATGAGCAGTTCTTC.

This sequence joins TRBV6-6 and TRBJ2-1; D unresolved. Germline V lookup: CDR1 MNHNY, CDR2 SVGAGI (reference sequence). V dropped 3 bases and J dropped 7 bases, with 7 bases sitting between them. The CDR3 is made up of 12 amino acids. The CDR3 DNA follows: TGTGCCAGCAGTTATAGTAGAAATGAGCAGTTCTTC. Translation: CASSYSRNEQFF.

V gene TRBV9 combines with J gene TRBJ1-1; D is uncertain. The ends were cut back, 0 bases at V and 6 bases at J, with 15 bases in the middle. This CDR3 is built from 15 residues. Germline CDR1 is SGDLS and CDR2 is YYNGEE. Written as DNA, the CDR3 is TGTGCCAGCAGCGTAGTCCCGGAGCGCGGGTCTGAAGCTTTCTTT. This sequence encodes CASSVVPERGSEAFF.

The J gene is TRBJ1-6, the V gene TRBV5-1; 8 bases map to TRBD1. This CDR3 comprises 15 residues. The germline CDR1 and CDR2 sequences are SGHRS and YFSETQ. V shed 1 base and J 7 bases; nucleotides not matched to a gene: 4. Here the CDR3 DNA reads TGCGCCAGCAGCTTGTCACAGGGGGTCAATTCACCCCTCCACTTT. Protein: CASSLSQGVNSPLHF.

The rearrangement links TRBV29-1 to TRBJ2-1; the D gene is possibly TRBD2 (5 bases). The CDR3 has 12 residues. Germline-derived CDR1 and CDR2 are SQVTM and ANQGSEA. Trimming removed 3 bases from V and 8 bases from J, with 11 bases in between. In DNA, the CDR3 is TGCAGCGTTGACTCCTTGAGGGATGAGCAGTTCTTC. Residues: CSVDSLRDEQFF.

V gene TRBV5-4 combines with J gene TRBJ2-1; D perhaps matches TRBD2 (6 bases). The CDR3 length is 13 residues. Germline V gene data show CDR1 as SGHNT and CDR2 as YYREEE (reference sequence). V was cut by 2 bases and J by 7 bases, with 10 bases left in between. Written as DNA, the CDR3 is TGTGCCAGCAGCTTAGGAGGGGAGAATGAGCAGTTCTTC. Translating gives CASSLGGENEQFF.

V and J are TRBV7-9 and TRBJ2-7, with D possibly TRBD1 on 6 matching bases. Germline CDR1 is SEHNR and CDR2 is FQNEAQ (reference sequence). The CDR3 is 14 residues long. The ends were cut back, 4 bases at V and 0 bases at J, with 10 bases in the middle. The CDR3 nucleotides are TGTGCCAGCAGCTCGGACAGTCCCTCCTACGAGCAGTACTTC. Its protein product is CASSSDSPSYEQYF.

This rearrangement joins TRBV13 to TRBJ2-7, with 8 nucleotides matching TRBD2. CDR3 length: 15 residues. In germline, CDR1 is PRHDT, CDR2 FYEKMQ (reference sequence). The junction had 3 bases not matched to a gene; V was cut back by 2 bases and J by 0 bases. For the CDR3, the DNA is TGTGCCAGCAGCTTATCACTAGCGGACTCCTACGAGCAGTACTTC. Translated: CASSLSLADSYEQYF.

This clone has just one count. Other nucleotide sequences from this sample produce the same CDR3. The chain uses TRBV6-6 and TRBJ2-1; TRBD2 might be the D (5 bases). The CDR3 length is 14 residues. With 0 bases removed from V and 4 bases from J, the gap between germline ends came to 7 bases. Germline-derived CDR1 and CDR2 are MNHNY and SVGAGI (reference sequence). CDR3 protein: CASSYSRVYNEQFF. Here the CDR3 DNA reads TGTGCCAGCAGTTACTCGAGGGTTTACAATGAGCAGTTCTTC.

The chain carries TRBV6-5 and TRBJ1-1, with 9 bases identical to TRBD1. The CDR3 is 15 residues long. CDR1 is MNHEY and CDR2 is SVGAGI in the germline V gene. J was trimmed by 6 bases and V by 8 bases; bases with no gene match: 13. CDR3 DNA: TGTGCCAGCGAAGCCGGGACAGGGCTCTGGGCTGAAGCTTTCTTT. It codes for CASEAGTGLWAEAFF.

This chain links TRBV7-9 with TRBJ2-1; weak D call: TRBD2 (6 bases). Germline assignment: CDR1 SEHNR and CDR2 FQNEAQ (reference sequence). CDR3 length: 14 amino acids. Trimming left V 0 bases short and J 6 bases short, with 9 bases between. CDR3 amino acids: CASSLALAANEQFF. Written as DNA, the CDR3 is TGTGCCAGCAGCTTAGCACTAGCAGCCAATGAGCAGTTCTTC.

The chain links TRBV9 to TRBJ2-1; 11 bases align to TRBD2. Germline CDR1 reads SGDLS; CDR2 reads YYNGEE. This CDR3 has 16 amino acids. V lost 4 bases and J lost 4; bases outside the gene matches: 7. DNA for the CDR3: TGTGCCAGCAGCCTAACGACTAGCGGGGTTTACAATGAGCAGTTCTTC. Its translation is CASSLTTSGVYNEQFF.